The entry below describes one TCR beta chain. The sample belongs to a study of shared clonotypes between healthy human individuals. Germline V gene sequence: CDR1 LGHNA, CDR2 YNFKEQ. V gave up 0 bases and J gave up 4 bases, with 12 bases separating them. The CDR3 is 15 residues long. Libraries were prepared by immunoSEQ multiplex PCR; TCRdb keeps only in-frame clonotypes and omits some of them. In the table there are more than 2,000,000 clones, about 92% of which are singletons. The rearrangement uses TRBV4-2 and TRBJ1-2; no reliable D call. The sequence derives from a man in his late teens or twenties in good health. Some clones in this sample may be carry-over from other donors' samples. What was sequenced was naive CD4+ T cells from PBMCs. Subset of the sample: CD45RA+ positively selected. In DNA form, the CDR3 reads TGTGCCAGCAGCCAAGAGGGAGACGAGAGCTATGGCTACACCTTC. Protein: CASSQEGDESYGYTF.